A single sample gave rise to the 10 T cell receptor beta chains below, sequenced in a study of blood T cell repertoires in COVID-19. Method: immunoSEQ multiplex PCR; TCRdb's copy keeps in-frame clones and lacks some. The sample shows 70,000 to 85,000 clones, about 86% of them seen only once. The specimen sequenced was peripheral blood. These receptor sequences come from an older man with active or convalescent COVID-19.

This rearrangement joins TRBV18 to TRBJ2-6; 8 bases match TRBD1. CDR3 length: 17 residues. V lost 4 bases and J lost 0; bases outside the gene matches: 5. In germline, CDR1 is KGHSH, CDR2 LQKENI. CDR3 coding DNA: TGTGCCAGCTCACAGGGACAGGCCTTCTCTGGGGCCAACGTCCTGACTTTC. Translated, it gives CASSQGQAFSGANVLTF.

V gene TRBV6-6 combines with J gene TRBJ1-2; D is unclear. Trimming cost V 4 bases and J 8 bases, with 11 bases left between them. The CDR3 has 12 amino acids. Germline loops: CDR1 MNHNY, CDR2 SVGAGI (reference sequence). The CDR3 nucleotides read TGTGCCAGCAGTTCCGGAGGAACCGGCTACACCTTC. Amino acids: CASSSGGTGYTF.

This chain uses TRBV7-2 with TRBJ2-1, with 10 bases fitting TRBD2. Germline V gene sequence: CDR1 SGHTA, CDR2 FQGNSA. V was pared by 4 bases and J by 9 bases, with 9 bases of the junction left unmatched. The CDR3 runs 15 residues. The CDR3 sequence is CASSYPGLAKPEQFF. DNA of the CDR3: TGTGCCAGCAGCTACCCGGGACTAGCGAAGCCTGAGCAGTTCTTC.

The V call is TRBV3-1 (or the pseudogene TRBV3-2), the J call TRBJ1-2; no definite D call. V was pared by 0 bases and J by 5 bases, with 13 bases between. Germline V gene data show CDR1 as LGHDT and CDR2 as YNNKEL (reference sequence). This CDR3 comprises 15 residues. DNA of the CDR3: TGTGCCAGCAGCCAAGATCTAGAGGCAGTTTATGGCTACACCTTC. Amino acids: CASSQDLEAVYGYTF.

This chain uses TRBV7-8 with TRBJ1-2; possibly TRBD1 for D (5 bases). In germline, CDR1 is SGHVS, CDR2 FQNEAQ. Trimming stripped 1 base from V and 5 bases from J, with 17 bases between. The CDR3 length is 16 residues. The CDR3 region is CASSLGRGGDGYGYTF. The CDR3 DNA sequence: TGTGCCAGCAGCTTAGGGCGGGGCGGAGACGGATATGGCTACACCTTC. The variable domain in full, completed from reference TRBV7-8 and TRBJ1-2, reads GAGVSQSPRYKVAKRGQDVALRCDPISGHVSLFWYQQALGQGPEFLTYFQNEAQLDKSGLPSDRFFAERPEGSVSTLKIQRTQQEDSAVYLCASSLGRGGDGYGYTFGSGTRLTVV.

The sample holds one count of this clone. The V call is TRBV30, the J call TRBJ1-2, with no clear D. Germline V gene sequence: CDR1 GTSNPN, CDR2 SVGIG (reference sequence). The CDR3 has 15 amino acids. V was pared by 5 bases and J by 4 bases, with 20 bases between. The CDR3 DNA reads TGTGCCTGGTTATCCGCGGGATCTGGTACCTATGGCTACACCTTC. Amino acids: CAWLSAGSGTYGYTF. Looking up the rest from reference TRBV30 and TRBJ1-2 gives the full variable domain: SQTIHQWPATLVQPVGSPLSLECTVEGTSNPNLYWYRQAAGRGLQLLFYSVGIGQISSEVPQNLSASRPQDRQFILSSKKLLLSDSGFYLCAWLSAGSGTYGYTFGSGTRLTVV.

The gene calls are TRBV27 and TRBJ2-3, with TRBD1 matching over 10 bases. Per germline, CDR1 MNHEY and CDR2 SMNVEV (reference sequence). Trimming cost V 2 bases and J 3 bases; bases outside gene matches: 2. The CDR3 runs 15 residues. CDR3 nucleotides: TGTGCCAGCAGTTTACGGGACAGGGGAACAGATACGCAGTATTTT. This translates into CASSLRDRGTDTQYF.

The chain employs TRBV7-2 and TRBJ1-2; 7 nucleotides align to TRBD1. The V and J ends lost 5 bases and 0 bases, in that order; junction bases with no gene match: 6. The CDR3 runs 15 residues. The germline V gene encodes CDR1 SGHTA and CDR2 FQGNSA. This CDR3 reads CASSPRQGSNYGYTF. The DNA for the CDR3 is TGTGCCAGCAGCCCCAGACAGGGTTCTAACTATGGCTACACCTTC.

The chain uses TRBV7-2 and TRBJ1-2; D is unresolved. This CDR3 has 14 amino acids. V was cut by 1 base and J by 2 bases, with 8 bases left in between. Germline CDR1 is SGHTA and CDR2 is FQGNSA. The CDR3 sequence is CASSLVRRNYGYTF. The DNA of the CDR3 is TGTGCCAGCAGCTTAGTACGGAGGAACTATGGCTACACCTTC.

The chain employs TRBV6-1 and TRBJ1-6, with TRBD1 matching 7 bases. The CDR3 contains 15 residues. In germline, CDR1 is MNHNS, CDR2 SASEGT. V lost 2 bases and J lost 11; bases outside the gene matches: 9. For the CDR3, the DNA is TGTGCCAGCAGTGAATCGGGCAGGGGGTATCCACCCCTCCACTTT. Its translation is CASSESGRGYPPLHF.